This is a list of T cell receptor beta chains from one sample in a study of cytomegalovirus exposure and HLA in healthy donors. The protocol was immunoSEQ multiplex PCR, while the TCRdb copy is restricted to in-frame clones and leaves out a portion. The sample consists of 90,000 to 130,000 clones, 79% of them appearing once. What was sequenced was PBMCs. These receptors originate from a man aged 30-40 years in good health and CMV-seropositive. Both conserved end residues are part of each CDR3. A D gene is named only where the DNA matches it firmly. The listing skips clone size in some rows; elsewhere it reads once, few, many or a size class.

v_gene	abundance	d_gene	j_gene	CDR3aa	CDR3nt
TRBV4-3	-	TRBD2	TRBJ2-2	CASKLQERGDTGELFF	TGCGCCAGCAAACTGCAGGAGCGGGGGGACACCGGGGAGCTGTTTTTT
TRBV6-5	-	TRBD1	TRBJ1-1	CASSLQGAGDEAFF	TGTGCCAGCAGCCTTCAGGGGGCGGGGGATGAAGCTTTCTTT
TRBV5-5	once	-	TRBJ1-6	CASSLRQAHNSPLHF	TGTGCCAGCAGCTTGAGGCAGGCCCATAATTCACCCCTCCACTTT
TRBV9	-	-	TRBJ1-2	CASSVAFNTYGYTF	TGTGCCAGCAGCGTAGCATTTAACACCTATGGCTACACCTTC
TRBV19	-	TRBD1	TRBJ2-7	CASSIVLLRDSSYEQYF	TGTGCCAGTAGTATCGTGTTACTCCGGGACAGCTCCTACGAGCAGTACTTC
TRBV6-4	-	-	TRBJ2-2	CASTRDYNTGELFF	TGTGCCAGCACCAGAGACTACAACACCGGGGAGCTGTTTTTT
TRBV7-9	-	TRBD1	TRBJ2-5	CASSQSGGQQETQYF	TGTGCCAGCAGTCAATCAGGGGGCCAGCAAGAGACCCAGTACTTC
TRBV11-2	-	-	TRBJ2-7	CASSEGLGEQYF	TGTGCCAGCAGCGAGGGTTTGGGCGAGCAGTACTTC
TRBV6-6	-	-	TRBJ1-2	CASSYFEAPYGYTF	TGTGCCAGCAGTTACTTCGAGGCCCCCTATGGCTACACCTTC
TRBV5-1	-	TRBD2	TRBJ2-7	CASSGDRPSGGRVSYEQYF	TGCGCCAGCAGCGGGGACAGACCTAGCGGGGGGCGAGTTTCCTACGAGCAGTACTTC
TRBV7-2	-	-	TRBJ1-1	CASSLVWDTHTEAFF	TGTGCCAGCAGCTTAGTTTGGGACACACACACTGAAGCTTTCTTT
TRBV6-5	once	-	TRBJ1-2	CASRRLGVIYGYTF	TGTGCCAGCAGACGACTAGGGGTTATTTATGGCTACACCTTC
TRBV10-3	-	TRBD1	TRBJ1-1	CAISESNVPGQGHGEAFF	TGTGCCATCAGTGAGTCTAACGTCCCGGGACAGGGTCATGGGGAAGCTTTCTTT
TRBV5-1	-	TRBD2	TRBJ2-3	CASSPTVGGGGDTQYF	TGCGCCAGCAGCCCCACGGTTGGCGGGGGGGGAGATACGCAGTATTTT
TRBV29-1	once	-	TRBJ2-7	CSVGEVGSSYEQYF	TGCAGCGTTGGCGAGGTGGGTAGCTCCTACGAGCAGTACTTC